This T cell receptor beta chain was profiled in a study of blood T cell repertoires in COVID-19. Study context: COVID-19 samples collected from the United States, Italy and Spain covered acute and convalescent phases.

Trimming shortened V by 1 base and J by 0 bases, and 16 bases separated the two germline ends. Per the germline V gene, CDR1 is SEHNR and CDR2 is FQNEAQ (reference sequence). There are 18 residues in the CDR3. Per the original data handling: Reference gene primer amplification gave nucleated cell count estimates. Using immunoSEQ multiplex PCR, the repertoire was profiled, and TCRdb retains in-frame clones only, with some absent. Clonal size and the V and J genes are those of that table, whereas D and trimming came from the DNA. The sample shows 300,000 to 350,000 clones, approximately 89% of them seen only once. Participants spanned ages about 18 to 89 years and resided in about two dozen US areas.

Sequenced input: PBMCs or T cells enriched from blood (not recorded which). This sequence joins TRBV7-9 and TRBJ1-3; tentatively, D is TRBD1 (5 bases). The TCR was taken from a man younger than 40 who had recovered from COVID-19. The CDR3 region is CASSLDSRVLTSGNTIYF. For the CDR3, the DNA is TGTGCCAGCAGCTTAGATTCCAGGGTACTGACCTCTGGAAACACCATATATTTT.